This T cell receptor beta chain was sequenced for a study of T cell repertoires in cytomegalovirus infection. Overall study context: Public TCR beta signatures were indicative of both CMV infection and a matching HLA type. Study outcomes and limitations: Cumulative frequency of public TCR beta families picked out carriers of CMV plus the relevant HLA.

The CDR3 spans 17 residues. Germline lookup yields CDR1 SGHTA and CDR2 FQGNSA. Unmatched junction bases numbered 6, after V lost 5 bases and J lost 0 bases. TCRdb itself ran the reads through MiXCR, one entry per CDR3 protein. The sample comprises some 220,000 distinct CDR3 sequences, roughly an eighth of which are singletons, and about 1.5% rests with the top ten. This clonotype was seen many times. What it binds is not known. V is TRBV7-2 and J is TRBJ2-1, with 11 positions matching TRBD2. The sample was PBMCs. The receptor comes from a human donor in good health (CMV status not recorded). Some clones in this sample may be carry-over from other donors' samples. CDR3 DNA: TGTGCCAGCAGCGCCCGACTAGCGGGGAGCTCCTACAATGAGCAGTTCTTC. Translated, it gives CASSARLAGSSYNEQFF.